These 9 T cell receptor beta chains originate from one sample sequenced in a study of blood T cell repertoires in COVID-19. Sequenced by immunoSEQ multiplex PCR; TCRdb stores in-frame clones only, minus some. The sample includes some 230,000 clones, 65% to 90% seen only once; the top ten take 7.4%. The sequencing sample was made of peripheral blood. Receptors originate from a woman aged 45 to 65 with acute or convalescent COVID-19.

In this sample, this clone turned up once. J is TRBJ2-1 and V is TRBV5-5, with 14 bases matching TRBD2. The junction had 3 bases not matched to a gene; V was cut back by 4 bases and J by 0 bases. The CDR3 is 17 residues long. Per germline, CDR1 SGHKS and CDR2 YYEKEE (reference sequence). The CDR3 loop is CASSTGTSGSSYNEQFF. In DNA, the CDR3 is TGTGCCAGCAGCACCGGGACTAGCGGGAGCTCCTACAATGAGCAGTTCTTC.

The chain uses TRBV5-8 and TRBJ1-2; TRBD1 is a possible D gene (5 bases). Germline CDR1 reads SGHTS; CDR2 reads YDEGEE. The CDR3 is 12 residues long. The V end was cut by 4 bases, the J end by 4 bases, with 8 bases between. The CDR3 DNA is TGTGCCAGCAGCCTGACAGCCTATGGCTACACCTTC. This codes for CASSLTAYGYTF.

The J gene is TRBJ1-5, the V gene TRBV28; D remains ambiguous. From germline, CDR1 is MDHEN and CDR2 SYDVKM. The CDR3 consists of 13 residues. The V end was cut by 6 bases, the J end by 0 bases, with 6 bases between. The CDR3 nucleotides are TGTGCCAGCAGCCTATATAGCAATCAGCCCCAGCATTTT. As protein: CASSLYSNQPQHF.

Details on this clone: This same CDR3 is encoded by further DNA sequences in the sample. The V gene is TRBV7-2, the J gene TRBJ1-1; the match to TRBD1 covers 7 bases. The CDR3 is made up of 13 amino acids. Germline assignment: CDR1 SGHTA and CDR2 FQGNSA. V was clipped by 5 bases and J by 1 base; unmatched bases: 1. CDR3 nucleotide sequence: TGTGCCAGCAGCAGACAGGGGAACACTGAAGCTTTCTTT. It codes for CASSRQGNTEAFF. Full variable domain (rest looked up from reference TRBV7-2 and TRBJ1-1): GAGVSQSPSNKVTEKGKDVELRCDPISGHTALYWYRQSLGQGLEFLIYFQGNSAPDKSGLPSDRFSAERTGGSVSTLTIQRTQQEDSAVYLCASSRQGNTEAFFGQGTRLTVV.

V gene TRBV28 combines with J gene TRBJ1-2, with D possibly TRBD1 on 6 matching bases. The CDR3 covers 15 residues. The ends were cut back, 5 bases at V and 4 bases at J, with 17 bases in the middle. Germline-derived CDR1 and CDR2 are MDHEN and SYDVKM. This chain's CDR3 is CASSILRQAAYGYTF. The CDR3 DNA reads as TGTGCCAGCAGTATACTCCGACAGGCGGCCTATGGCTACACCTTC.

The gene calls are TRBV20-1 and TRBJ1-5; D call uncertain. The length of the CDR3 is 14 residues. The ends were cut back, 3 bases at V and 6 bases at J, with 15 bases in the middle. Germline values: CDR1 DFQATT, CDR2 SNEGSKA (reference sequence). The CDR3 here is CSASPSSASQPQHF. As DNA, the CDR3 is TGCAGTGCTAGTCCATCGTCGGCTAGTCAGCCCCAGCATTTT.

This chain links TRBV5-1 with TRBJ2-2; TRBD2 is a possible D gene (5 bases). CDR1 is SGHRS and CDR2 is YFSETQ in the germline V gene. Trimming stripped 2 bases from V and 2 bases from J, with 10 bases between. The CDR3 covers 15 residues. The CDR3 DNA is TGCGCCAGCAGCTTCGCTAGCAGTAACACCGGGGAGCTGTTTTTT. Translated, it gives CASSFASSNTGELFF.

The count of this clone is one. The CDR3 nucleotides read TGTGCCAGCCAATCTGCAGGGACTGGAAACACCATATATTTT. Translating gives CASQSAGTGNTIYF. V gene TRBV19 combines with J gene TRBJ1-3, with a possible D match to TRBD1 (5 bases). This CDR3 has 14 residues. Trimming removed 9 bases from V and 2 bases from J, with 14 bases in between. Germline CDR1 is LNHDA and CDR2 is SQIVND (reference sequence).

The gene calls are TRBV12-3 or TRBV12-4 and TRBJ1-1; D gene unclear. The CDR3 loop spans 11 amino acids. V was clipped by 6 bases and J by 5 bases, with 7 bases between them. The CDR3: CASSILTEAFF. CDR3 DNA: TGTGCCAGCAGCATCCTAACTGAAGCTTTCTTT.